The rows below give T cell receptor beta chains drawn from one sample of a study of cytomegalovirus exposure and HLA in healthy donors. Libraries were prepared by immunoSEQ multiplex PCR; TCRdb keeps only in-frame clonotypes and omits some of them. The sample has about 180,000 clones, 81% seen once. Sequenced material: PBMCs. These TCRs come from a woman under 40 in good health and CMV-seronegative. The CDR3 runs from the conserved cysteine through the conserved F or W. Fields, in order: V gene, D gene, clone size, J gene, CDR3 DNA, CDR3 protein. D genes are given only for firm matches. Clone size appears in some rows only: once, few, many, or a class for an expanded clone.

TRBV6-5,NA,NA,TRBJ2-7,TGTGCCAGCAGTTACGCGGCGGATATGGAAGTGCAGTACTTC,CASSYAADMEVQYF
TRBV4-3,NA,NA,TRBJ2-1,TGCGCCAGCAGCCAAGAATCCCCAGGGGCACAGTTCTTC,CASSQESPGAQFF
TRBV7-9,NA,NA,TRBJ2-7,TGTTCCAGCAGCTTAGGAGGAGAAAGGGGGAGCTACGAGCAGTACTTC,CSSSLGGERGSYEQYF
TRBV7-9,TRBD1,NA,TRBJ1-2,TGTGCCAGCAGCCCGCGCCACGGGACAGTATATGGCTACACCTTC,CASSPRHGTVYGYTF
TRBV28,NA,NA,TRBJ1-2,TGTGCCACCCGTTGGGGGGGAAACTATGGCTACACCTTC,CATRWGGNYGYTF
TRBV10-1,NA,NA,TRBJ2-7,TGCGCCAGCAGTGAGAACTTGGTATCCTACGAGCAGTACTTC,CASSENLVSYEQYF
TRBV5-1,TRBD1,NA,TRBJ2-5,TGCGCCAGCAGCCCAGGGGACAGGGTTGCGACCCAGTACTTC,CASSPGDRVATQYF
TRBV27,NA,NA,TRBJ1-5,TGTGCCAGCAGTGGAAGGGGCGATACGCCCCAGCATTTT,CASSGRGDTPQHF
TRBV27,NA,NA,TRBJ2-5,TGTGCCAGCAGTTTATTAGGCGGGGCTGGAGAGACCCAGTACTTC,CASSLLGGAGETQYF
TRBV6-5,NA,NA,TRBJ2-1,TGTGCCAGCAGTTACGTCGACAGGCACAATGAGCAGTTCTTC,CASSYVDRHNEQFF
TRBV4-1,TRBD2,once,TRBJ2-3,TGCGCCAGCAGCCAGAGGGGACTAGCGGGGAACACAGATACGCAGTATTTT,CASSQRGLAGNTDTQYF
TRBV9,TRBD2,NA,TRBJ2-3,TGTGCCAGCAGCGCCCTAGCGGGGGGGTTATCAGATACGCAGTATTTT,CASSALAGGLSDTQYF
TRBV28,NA,NA,TRBJ2-3,TGTGCCAGCCTCACTGGCGGGCCCAGCACAGATACGCAGTATTTT,CASLTGGPSTDTQYF
TRBV29-1,TRBD1,NA,TRBJ1-2,TGCAGCACCGTCGGCGGCGCAGGGGGCTATGGCTACACCTTC,CSTVGGAGGYGYTF
TRBV6-5,NA,NA,TRBJ1-6,TGTGCCAGCAGTTACTCGTCGACTCGAAGTTCACCCCTCCACTTT,CASSYSSTRSSPLHF
TRBV7-3,NA,NA,TRBJ2-7,TGTGCCAGCAGCCCATCCCCAGGAGGGGTAGGCTACGAGCAGTACTTC,CASSPSPGGVGYEQYF
TRBV7-9,NA,NA,TRBJ2-2,TGTGCCAGCAGCTTTAGCGCCGGGGACACCGGGGAGCTGTTTTTT,CASSFSAGDTGELFF
TRBV7-2,NA,few,TRBJ2-2,TGTGCCAGCAGCTTAGATGTTTTCGGTCTCGGGGAGCTGTTTTTT,CASSLDVFGLGELFF
TRBV10-3,TRBD1,NA,TRBJ2-1,TGTGCCATCAGTGAGTCTTGGACAGGGGGCTCCTACAATGAGCAGTTCTTC,CAISESWTGGSYNEQFF
TRBV27,TRBD2,NA,TRBJ2-1,TGTGCCAGCAGTTTCCTAGCGGGAGGCGGTGGTGAGCAGTTCTTC,CASSFLAGGGGEQFF
TRBV19,TRBD1,NA,TRBJ2-7,TGTGCCAGTAGTAGCAGGGACAGGGGGGGCGAGCAGTACTTC,CASSSRDRGGEQYF
TRBV7-9,NA,NA,TRBJ2-7,TGTGCCAGCAGCCCCCGAGGAGGGCCTGAGCTCGAGCAGTACTTC,CASSPRGGPELEQYF
TRBV7-9,NA,NA,TRBJ1-6,TGTGCCAGCAGCGGGGCATACAGTATTGTGCCCCTCCACTTT,CASSGAYSIVPLHF
TRBV7-2,TRBD1,few,TRBJ2-5,TGTGCCAGCAGCCCGGGACAGCAAGAGACCCAGTACTTC,CASSPGQQETQYF